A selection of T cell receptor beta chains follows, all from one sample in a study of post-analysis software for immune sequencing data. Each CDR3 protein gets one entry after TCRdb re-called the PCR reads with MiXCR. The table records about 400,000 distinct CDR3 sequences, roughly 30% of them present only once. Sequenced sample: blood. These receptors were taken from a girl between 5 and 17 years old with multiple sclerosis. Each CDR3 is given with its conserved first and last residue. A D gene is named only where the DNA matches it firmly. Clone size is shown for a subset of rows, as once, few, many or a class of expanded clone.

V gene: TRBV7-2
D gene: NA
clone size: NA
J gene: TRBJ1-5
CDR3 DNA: TGTGCCAGCAGCCCGTCCTCAGGGGCGAACAATCAGCCCCAGCATTTT
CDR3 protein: CASSPSSGANNQPQHF

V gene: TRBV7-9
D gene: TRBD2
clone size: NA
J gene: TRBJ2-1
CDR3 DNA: TGTGCCAGCAGCGAGCGGGGGGGTCTTCTCTATGAGCAGTTCTTC
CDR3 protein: CASSERGGLLYEQFF

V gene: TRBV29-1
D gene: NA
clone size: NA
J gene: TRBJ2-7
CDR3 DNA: TGCAGTTCCCGGGGCAGGGGCTACGAGCAGTACTTC
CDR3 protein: CSSRGRGYEQYF

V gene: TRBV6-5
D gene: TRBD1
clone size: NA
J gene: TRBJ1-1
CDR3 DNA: TGTGCCAGCAGTTACGGGGACAGGGTTGAAGCTTTCTTT
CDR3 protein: CASSYGDRVEAFF

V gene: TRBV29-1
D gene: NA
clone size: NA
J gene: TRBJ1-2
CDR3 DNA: TGCAGCGTCCGACAGGCGGTCGGCTACACCTTC
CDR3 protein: CSVRQAVGYTF

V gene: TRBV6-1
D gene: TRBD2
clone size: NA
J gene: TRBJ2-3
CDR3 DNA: TGTGCCAGCAGGCTCCTGGGGGGGGTGGGGACAGATACGCAGTATTTT
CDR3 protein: CASRLLGGVGTDTQYF

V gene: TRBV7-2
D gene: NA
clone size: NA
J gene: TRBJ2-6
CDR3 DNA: TGTGCCAGCAGCATCCAGAGGTCTGGGGCCAACGTCCTGACTTTC
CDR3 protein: CASSIQRSGANVLTF

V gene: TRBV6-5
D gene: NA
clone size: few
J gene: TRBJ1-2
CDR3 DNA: TGTGCCAGCAGAAACACGGGGGGGCCCTCTCGGGGCTACACCTTC
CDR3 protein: CASRNTGGPSRGYTF

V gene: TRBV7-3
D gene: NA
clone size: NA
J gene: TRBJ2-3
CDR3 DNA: TGTGCCAGCAGCCCTGGAGGGGGGCCAGATACGCAGTATTTT
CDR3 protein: CASSPGGGPDTQYF

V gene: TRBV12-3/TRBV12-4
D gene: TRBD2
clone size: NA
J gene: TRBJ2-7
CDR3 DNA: TGTGCCAGCAGCAAGGGACTAATGAACTACGAGCAGTACTTC
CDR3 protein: CASSKGLMNYEQYF

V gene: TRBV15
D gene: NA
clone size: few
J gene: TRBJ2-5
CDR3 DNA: TGTGCCACCAGTGCCGGCAGGGTACCTCCAGGGACCCAGTACTTC
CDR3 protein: CATSAGRVPPGTQYF

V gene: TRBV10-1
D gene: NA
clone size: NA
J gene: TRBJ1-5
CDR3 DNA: TGCGCCAGCAGTGCTTCTGTCGCGGGGCCCCAGCATTTT
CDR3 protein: CASSASVAGPQHF

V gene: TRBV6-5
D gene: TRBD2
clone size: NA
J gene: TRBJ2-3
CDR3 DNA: TGTGCCAGCAGTTACTCCCCGCGGCTAGCGGGGGCAGATACGCAGTATTTT
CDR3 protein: CASSYSPRLAGADTQYF

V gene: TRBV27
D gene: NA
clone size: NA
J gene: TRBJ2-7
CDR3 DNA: TGTGCCAGCAGTTTAGACGGGTTGCGCGAGCAGTACTTC
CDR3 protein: CASSLDGLREQYF

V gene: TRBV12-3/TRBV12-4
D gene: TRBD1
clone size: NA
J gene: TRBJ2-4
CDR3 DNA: TGTGCCAGCAGGCAAGGGGGCGCGAACATTCAGTACTTC
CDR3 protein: CASRQGGANIQYF

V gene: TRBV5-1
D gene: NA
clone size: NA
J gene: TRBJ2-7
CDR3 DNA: TGCGCCAGCAGCCTGGAGGCGATAAGCTCCTACGAGCAGTACTTC
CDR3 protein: CASSLEAISSYEQYF

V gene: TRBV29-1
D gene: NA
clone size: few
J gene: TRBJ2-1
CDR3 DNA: TGCAGCGTTGAAGGCAGGGAGAACAATGAGCAGTTCTTC
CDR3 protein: CSVEGRENNEQFF

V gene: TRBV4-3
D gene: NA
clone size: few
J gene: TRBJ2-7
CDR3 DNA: TGCGCCAGCAGCCAAGATAAGTTAACAGCGTCACTCAGCTCCTACGAGCAGTACTTC
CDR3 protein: CASSQDKLTASLSSYEQYF

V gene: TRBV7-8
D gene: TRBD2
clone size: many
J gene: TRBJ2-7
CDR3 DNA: TGTGCCAGCAGCTCCGGACTAGCGGGGGTCTACGAGCAGTACTTC
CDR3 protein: CASSSGLAGVYEQYF

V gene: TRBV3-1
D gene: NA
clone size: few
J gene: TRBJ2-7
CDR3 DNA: TGTGCCAGCAGTGGACTCCCGTCCGAGCAGTACTTC
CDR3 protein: CASSGLPSEQYF

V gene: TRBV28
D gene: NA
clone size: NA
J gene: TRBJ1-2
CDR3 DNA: TGTGCCAGCAGCTTAGTTTGGGGGGACGGCTACACCTTC
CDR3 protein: CASSLVWGDGYTF

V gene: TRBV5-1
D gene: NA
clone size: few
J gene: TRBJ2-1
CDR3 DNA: TGCGCCAGCAGCTCAGGGCTAGCGTCGGATGAGCAGTTCTTC
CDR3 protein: CASSSGLASDEQFF

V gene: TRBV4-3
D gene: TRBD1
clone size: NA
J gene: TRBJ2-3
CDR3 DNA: TGCGCCAGCAGCCAATCTATAGGGGGCTGGACAGATACGCAGTATTTT
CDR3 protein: CASSQSIGGWTDTQYF

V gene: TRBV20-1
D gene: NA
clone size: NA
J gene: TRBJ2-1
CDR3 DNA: TGCAGTGCTATTAGGCCAGGATACAATGAGCAGTTCTTC
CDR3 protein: CSAIRPGYNEQFF

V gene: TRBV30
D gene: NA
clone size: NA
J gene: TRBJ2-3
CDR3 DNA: TGTGCCTGGAGACTAGCAGATACGCAGTATTTT
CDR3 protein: CAWRLADTQYF

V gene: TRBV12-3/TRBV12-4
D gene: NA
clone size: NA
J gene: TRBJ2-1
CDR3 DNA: TGTGCCAGCAGTTTTAATGGCTACAATGAGCAGTTCTTC
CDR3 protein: CASSFNGYNEQFF

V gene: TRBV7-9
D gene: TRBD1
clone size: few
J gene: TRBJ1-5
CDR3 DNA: TGTGCCAGCAGCCAGACTGGACAGGTCCATAGCAATCAGCCCCAGCATTTT
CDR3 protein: CASSQTGQVHSNQPQHF

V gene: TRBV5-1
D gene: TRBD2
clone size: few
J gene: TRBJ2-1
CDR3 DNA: TGCGCCAGCAGCTTCCTCCCGACTAGCGGGGGACTCTACAATGAGCAGTTCTTC
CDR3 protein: CASSFLPTSGGLYNEQFF

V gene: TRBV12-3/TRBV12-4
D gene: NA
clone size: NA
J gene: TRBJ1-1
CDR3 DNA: TGTGCCAGCAGTTCCTCCGGAAACACTGAAGCTTTCTTT
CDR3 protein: CASSSSGNTEAFF

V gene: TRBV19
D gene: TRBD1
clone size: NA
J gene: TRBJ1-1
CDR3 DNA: TGTGCCAGTAGTAGGACAGGGAGAACTGAAGCTTTCTTT
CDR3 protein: CASSRTGRTEAFF

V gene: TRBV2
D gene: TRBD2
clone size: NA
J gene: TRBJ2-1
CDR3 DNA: TGTGCCAGAGGGGCGGGGGAGGAGGATGAGCAGTTCTTC
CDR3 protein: CARGAGEEDEQFF

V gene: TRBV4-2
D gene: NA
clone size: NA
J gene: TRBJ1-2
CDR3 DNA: TGTGCCAGCAGCCAAGATCTAAGCGCCACTAACTATGGCTACACCTTC
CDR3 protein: CASSQDLSATNYGYTF

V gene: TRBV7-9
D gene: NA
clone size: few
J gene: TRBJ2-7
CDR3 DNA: TGTGCCAGCAGCTTAGTTGGGGTAGGCGAGCAGTACTTC
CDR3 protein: CASSLVGVGEQYF

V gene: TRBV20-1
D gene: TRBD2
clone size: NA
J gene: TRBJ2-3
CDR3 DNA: TGCAGTGCTTGTCTAGCGGGGGCCTCAGATACGCAGTATTTT
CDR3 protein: CSACLAGASDTQYF

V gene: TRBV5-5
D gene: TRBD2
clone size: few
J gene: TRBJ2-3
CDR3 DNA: TGTGCCAGCTTCCCCGCGGGAGCAGATACGCAGTATTTT
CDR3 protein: CASFPAGADTQYF

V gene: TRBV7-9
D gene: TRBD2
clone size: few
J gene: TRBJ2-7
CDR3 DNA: TGTGCCAGCAGCTTGGGTAGCGGGGGGACTTTCTCCTACGAGCAGTACTTC
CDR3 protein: CASSLGSGGTFSYEQYF

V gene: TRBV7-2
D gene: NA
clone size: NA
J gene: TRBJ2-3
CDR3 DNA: TGTGCCAGCAGCCCGGTAAGGGATACGCAGTATTTT
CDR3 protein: CASSPVRDTQYF